The 15 T cell receptor beta chains below all came from one sample that was sequenced in a study of T cell responses to AZD1222 COVID-19 vaccine. Assay: immunoSEQ multiplex PCR; the TCRdb copy retains only in-frame clones and omits some. The sample consists of around 110,000 clones, roughly nine tenths of them appearing once. The sample was peripheral blood, taken 28 days after the second AZD1222 dose. The origin of the receptors is an adult who received the AZD1222 COVID-19 vaccine.

The chain is built from TRBV6-6 and TRBJ2-2; 11 bases match TRBD2. The CDR3 spans 15 residues. The germline gives CDR1 MNHNY, CDR2 SVGAGI (reference sequence). The V and J ends lost 6 bases and 4 bases, in that order; junction bases with no gene match: 4. The CDR3 DNA sequence: TGTGCCAGCAGCCACGGACTAGCGGGCACCGGGGAGCTGTTTTTT. It specifies CASSHGLAGTGELFF.

In this sample, this clone turned up once. The chain carries TRBV28 and TRBJ2-5; 7 bases map to TRBD2. This CDR3 has 15 amino acids. Unmatched junction bases numbered 6, after V lost 3 bases and J lost 2 bases. CDR1 is MDHEN and CDR2 is SYDVKM in the germline V gene. CDR3: CASSFWRGNQETQYF. DNA of the CDR3: TGTGCCAGCAGTTTCTGGCGGGGGAATCAAGAGACCCAGTACTTC.

V usage is TRBV7-9 and J usage is TRBJ2-7, with 7 bases aligning to TRBD1. The CDR3 is 14 residues long. V shed 0 bases, J shed 4 bases, and the junction held 3 bases outside the gene matches. Germline lookup yields CDR1 SEHNR and CDR2 FQNEAQ (reference sequence). For the CDR3, the DNA is TGTGCCAGCAGCTTAGCAGGGGGCAGATACGAGCAGTACTTC. Protein product: CASSLAGGRYEQYF.

CDR3 residues: CASSERGEPVNYGYTF. The CDR3 nucleotides are TGCGCCAGCAGTGAGCGGGGGGAGCCCGTGAACTATGGCTACACCTTC. The gene calls are TRBV10-1 and TRBJ1-2; D might be TRBD1 (5 bases). Germline V gene data show CDR1 as WNHNN and CDR2 as SYGVQD (reference sequence). V shed 2 bases and J shed 2 bases, with 15 bases lying between them. The CDR3 spans 16 residues.

This chain links TRBV18 with TRBJ1-1, with D unresolved. Germline CDR1 and CDR2: KGHSH and LQKENI. V shed 3 bases and J shed 7 bases, with 18 bases lying between them. This CDR3 has 15 residues. CDR3 bases: TGTGCCAGCTCACCCCTAACGGAGCGGCCCAATGAAGCTTTCTTT. Protein product: CASSPLTERPNEAFF.

This chain connects TRBV7-3 to TRBJ1-5; D is unresolved. In germline, CDR1 is SGHTA, CDR2 FQGTGA. The CDR3 length is 15 residues. Trimming cost V 0 bases and J 6 bases, with 12 bases left between them. In DNA, the CDR3 is TGTGCCAGCAGCTTAACAGGGTTGAAGGGTCAGCCCCAGCATTTT. Protein sequence: CASSLTGLKGQPQHF.

This clone came up once. The chain couples TRBV2 to TRBJ1-5; possibly TRBD1 for D (5 bases). Germline lookup yields CDR1 SNHLY and CDR2 FYNNEI. Deletions cut 1 base from V and 6 bases from J, with 10 bases between. This CDR3 contains 14 residues. The CDR3 sequence: CASSEGTRGQPQHF. The CDR3 DNA reads TGTGCCAGCAGTGAAGGGACAAGGGGTCAGCCCCAGCATTTT.

The chain carries TRBV9 and TRBJ2-7; D unclear. Germline-derived CDR1 and CDR2 are SGDLS and YYNGEE. V was shortened by 0 bases and J by 2 bases, with 12 bases between the two germline ends. The CDR3 runs 15 residues. CDR3 coding DNA: TGTGCCAGCAGCGTAGGAGTGGATGCGCCCTACGAGCAGTACTTC. Translated: CASSVGVDAPYEQYF.

This chain connects TRBV3-1 (or the pseudogene TRBV3-2) to TRBJ1-6; D is uncertain. This CDR3 has 15 amino acids. V was shortened by 0 bases and J by 13 bases, with 16 bases between the two germline ends. Per the germline V gene, CDR1 is LGHDT and CDR2 is YNNKEL (reference sequence). The CDR3 DNA reads TGTGCCAGCAGCCAAGAGGTTAGCGTAAATAGTCCCCTCCACTTT. This sequence encodes CASSQEVSVNSPLHF.

This clone came up once. The genes are TRBV28 and TRBJ2-3; 10 bases agree with TRBD2. CDR1 and CDR2 from the germline V gene are MDHEN and SYDVKM. CDR3 length equals 14 residues. The V segment lost 8 bases and the J segment 7 bases; nucleotides outside the gene matches: 9. CDR3 sequence reads: CASLSAGGRNTQYF. CDR3 DNA sequence: TGTGCCAGCCTTTCAGCGGGAGGGCGTAATACGCAGTATTTT.

The chain has TRBV28 and TRBJ1-4; D gene uncertain. The CDR3 has 13 amino acids. V was cut by 4 bases and J by 3 bases, with 6 bases left in between. Germline V CDR1 and CDR2: MDHEN, SYDVKM. CDR3 in amino acids: CASSSGPNEKLFF. CDR3 DNA: TGTGCCAGCAGTTCCGGGCCTAATGAAAAACTGTTTTTT.

The rearrangement joins TRBV5-1 to TRBJ2-7; tentative D call: TRBD2 (6 bases). V was pared by 4 bases and J by 3 bases, with 14 bases between. This CDR3 has 14 amino acids. Germline CDR1 SGHRS, CDR2 YFSETQ. DNA for the CDR3: TGCGCCAGCAGCCGGAGTGGGGGGAACTACGAGCAGTACTTC. Translation: CASSRSGGNYEQYF.

V and J are TRBV4-2 and TRBJ1-2; TRBD1 aligns across 12 bases. V trimming: 0 bases; J trimming: 8 bases; junction bases outside the gene matches: 4. The CDR3 totals 15 residues. Germline CDR1 LGHNA, CDR2 YNFKEQ. This chain's CDR3 is CASSQDRDRGQGYTF. CDR3 sequence (DNA): TGTGCCAGCAGCCAAGATAGGGACAGGGGGCAGGGCTACACCTTC.

This chain links TRBV12-2 with TRBJ2-2; the table's D call TRBD2 went unverified against the DNA. TRBV12-2 is termed a pseudogene. The CDR3 has 19 amino acids. DNA for the CDR3: TGTGCAAGTCGCTTAAGGCTAGCGGGAGGGCCACACGGCACCGGGGAGCTGTTTTTT. It encodes CASRLRLAGGPHGTGELFF.

The chain has TRBV6-5 and TRBJ2-7, with 11 bases identical to TRBD2. V lost 7 bases and J lost 3; bases outside the gene matches: 5. In germline, CDR1 is MNHEY, CDR2 SVGAGI. The CDR3 sequence is 14 residues long. The CDR3 reads CASTALAGDYEQYF. In DNA, the CDR3 is TGTGCCAGCACCGCACTAGCGGGAGACTACGAGCAGTACTTC.